This T cell receptor beta chain was recovered during a study of early T cells in non-severe SARS-CoV-2 infection. Study summary: Unsorted whole blood bulk RNA was sequenced, with unpaired chains. The study, taken as a whole, reports: VDJdb matching, biased toward anti-spike CD8 responses, missed private and CD4 specificities.

This clonotype was counted a few times. Its target is unknown. V was cut by 7 bases and J by 4 bases, with 11 bases left in between. The CDR3 is 12 residues long. Looked up from germline, CDR1 is GTSNPN and CDR2 is SVGIG (reference sequence). Unique molecular identifiers were attached to individual cDNA molecules. TCRdb re-called the 5' RACE reads through MiXCR, storing one row per CDR3 protein. The profile shows roughly 27,000 distinct CDR3 sequences, less than 10% of them singletons. The chain couples TRBV30 to TRBJ1-5, with unresolved D. The sample consisted of whole blood. The sequence came from an adult who was a healthcare worker with PCR-confirmed SARS-CoV-2 infection or an uninfected control (not recorded which). CDR3 sequence: CASTDWNQPQHF. For the CDR3, the DNA is TGTGCCTCCACAGACTGGAATCAGCCCCAGCATTTT.